A single sample gave rise to the 8 T cell receptor beta chains below, sequenced in a study of cytomegalovirus exposure and HLA in healthy donors. Vbeta (60) and Jbeta (13) primers were used in the PCR. Profiling relied on immunoSEQ multiplex PCR, and the TCRdb table lists in-frame clones only, not all of them. The table has 95,000 to 130,000 clones, about four fifths seen once. Sequencing was performed on PBMCs. The source is a woman younger than 35 in good health and CMV-seronegative.

The rearrangement joins TRBV7-9 to TRBJ1-1; 7 nucleotides align to TRBD1. J was trimmed by 4 bases and V by 5 bases; bases with no gene match: 7. This CDR3 has 14 amino acids. Germline V CDR1 and CDR2: SEHNR, FQNEAQ (reference sequence). The CDR3 coding sequence is TGTGCCAGCAGCAGCGACAGGGTATCCACTGAAGCTTTCTTT. The encoded protein is CASSSDRVSTEAFF.

V usage is TRBV19 and J usage is TRBJ2-7; a possible D gene is TRBD2 (6 bases). The CDR3 length is 15 residues. In germline, CDR1 is LNHDA, CDR2 SQIVND (reference sequence). The V end was cut by 1 base, the J end by 2 bases, with 12 bases between. The CDR3 coding sequence is TGTGCCAGTAGTATAGCCTCCGGAGGGGCCTACGAGCAGTACTTC. It encodes CASSIASGGAYEQYF.

The chain is built from TRBV6-1 and TRBJ1-1; tentative D call: TRBD1 (6 bases). Germline CDR1 MNHNS, CDR2 SASEGT. V was cut by 0 bases and J by 11 bases, with 19 bases left in between. CDR3 length equals 15 residues. The DNA of the CDR3 is TGTGCCAGCAGTGAAGCGGGCAGGGGAAGGAGCGAGGCTTTCTTT. Encoded protein: CASSEAGRGRSEAFF.

This sequence joins TRBV9 and TRBJ2-3; 8 bases align to TRBD2. J was trimmed by 4 bases and V by 4 bases; bases with no gene match: 11. Germline V CDR1 and CDR2: SGDLS, YYNGEE. This CDR3 region has 16 residues. The CDR3 DNA reads as TGTGCCAGCAGCCCCCAGCGGGGGTACACCGCAGATACGCAGTATTTT. It translates to CASSPQRGYTADTQYF.

This clone has a single count. The chain has TRBV11-2 and TRBJ2-7, with TRBD2 as a possible D gene (5 bases). Looked up from germline, CDR1 is SGHAT and CDR2 is FQNNGV. CDR3 size: 13 residues. Between the trimmed V and J ends, which lost 4 bases and 5 bases, there was a span of 12 bases. The CDR3 reads CASSWLGVDEQYF. The CDR3, as DNA: TGTGCCAGCAGCTGGTTGGGAGTCGACGAGCAGTACTTC.

This chain links TRBV5-1 with TRBJ2-2; 7 nucleotides line up with TRBD2. The CDR3 consists of 16 residues. The V gene end was trimmed by 1 base and the J gene end by 5 bases; junction bases not matched to a gene: 8. Germline values: CDR1 SGHRS, CDR2 YFSETQ. CDR3 sequence: CASSLTRGEGTGELFF. DNA for the CDR3: TGCGCCAGCAGCTTGACCCGGGGGGAAGGGACCGGGGAGCTGTTTTTT.

The chain joins TRBV5-4 to TRBJ2-3, with 7 bases aligning to TRBD2. V shed 1 base and J 6 bases; nucleotides not matched to a gene: 8. The CDR3 spans 15 residues. CDR1 SGHNT and CDR2 YYREEE come from the germline V gene (reference sequence). CDR3 region: CASSLREGGSDTQYF. CDR3 in DNA: TGTGCCAGCAGCTTGAGAGAGGGAGGGTCCGATACGCAGTATTTT.

This sequence joins TRBV9 and TRBJ1-1, with no clear D. CDR1 and CDR2 (germline): SGDLS, YYNGEE. The CDR3 consists of 11 residues. V lost 4 bases and J 8 bases, leaving 9 bases between the germline ends. CDR3 residues: CASSSGVEAFF. The CDR3 coding sequence is TGTGCCAGCAGCAGCGGGGTAGAAGCTTTCTTT.